The sample holds many counts of the clone carrying this TCR beta chain. What it binds is unknown. These data belong to a study of T cells in Graves' hyperthyroidism and ophthalmopathy. Across the study: Peripheral blood collection took place at initial diagnosis, before any treatment. Study conclusions and caveats: Before onset, by a median of approximately 5.9 months, the model predicted ophthalmopathy.

The CDR3 is made up of 13 amino acids. Germline V CDR1 and CDR2: LGHDT, YNNKEL (reference sequence). V shed 1 base and J shed 7 bases, with 11 bases lying between them. The source material, RNA transcripts, was used to amplify TCR beta CDR3 regions. First-round RT-PCR of the TCR CDR3 relied on the HTBI primer set. Each CDR3 protein gets one entry after TCRdb re-called the multiplex PCR reads with MiXCR. Here the sample spans 240,000 or so distinct CDR3 sequences, roughly 17% being singletons. This clonotype was obtained from a woman between 18 and 30 years old with Graves' ophthalmopathy. The sample comprised blood. This rearrangement joins TRBV3-1 to TRBJ2-7; D is unresolved. CDR3 sequence: CASSQVRSGEQYF. The CDR3 coding sequence is TGTGCCAGCAGCCAAGTTAGATCCGGTGAGCAGTACTTC.